The 4 T cell receptor beta chains in this list originate from one sample, sequenced in a study of cutaneous CD30+ T cell lymphoproliferative disorder and hepatitis E. Measured with immunoSEQ multiplex PCR; TCRdb has only the in-frame clones, and not every one. The data show more than 6,500 clones, with 65% to 75% seen just once and about 1% held by the top ten. Sample: blood. All receptors derive from a human donor with a cutaneous T cell lymphoproliferative disorder associated with hepatitis E virus.

The chain carries TRBV19 and TRBJ2-3, with TRBD2 identical over 9 bases. Trimming removed 4 bases from V and 0 bases from J; junction bases left unmatched: 2. Germline CDR1 LNHDA, CDR2 SQIVND (reference sequence). CDR3 size: 15 residues. The chain's CDR3 is CASSTTSGSTDTQYF. Written as DNA, the CDR3 is TGTGCCAGTAGTACAACTAGCGGGAGCACAGATACGCAGTATTTT.

Only one count was recorded for this clone. One junction end does not reproduce the germline sequence, and a read error may be involved. The chain employs TRBV27 and TRBJ2-1; 9 bases match TRBD2. The CDR3 has 14 residues. CDR1 and CDR2 from the germline V gene are MNHEY and SMNVEV (reference sequence). CDR3 region: CASRGGASFNEQFF. In DNA, the CDR3 is TGTGCCAGCCGCGGGGGGGCCTCCTTCAATGAGCAGTTCTTC.

The J gene is TRBJ1-1, the V gene TRBV7-2; 9 nucleotides align to TRBD1. The CDR3 runs to 15 residues. CDR1 and CDR2 from the germline V gene are SGHTA and FQGNSA. The V gene end was trimmed by 5 bases and the J gene end by 4 bases; junction bases not matched to a gene: 8. Here the CDR3 DNA reads TGTGCCAGCAGCCTTACTACGGGACAGGGCACTGAAGCTTTCTTT. Amino acids: CASSLTTGQGTEAFF. Using reference TRBV7-2 and TRBJ1-1 for the parts outside the CDR3, the full variable domain is GAGVSQSPSNKVTEKGKDVELRCDPISGHTALYWYRQSLGQGLEFLIYFQGNSAPDKSGLPSDRFSAERTGGSVSTLTIQRTQQEDSAVYLCASSLTTGQGTEAFFGQGTRLTVV.

The chain uses TRBV27 and TRBJ1-5; no clear D gene. Trimming removed 8 bases at V and 7 bases at J, with 15 bases between. Germline lookup yields CDR1 MNHEY and CDR2 SMNVEV (reference sequence). The length of the CDR3 is 13 residues. The CDR3 sequence: CASSLAPGQPQHF. The CDR3, as DNA: TGTGCCAGCTCCCTCGCCCCGGGACAGCCCCAGCATTTT.